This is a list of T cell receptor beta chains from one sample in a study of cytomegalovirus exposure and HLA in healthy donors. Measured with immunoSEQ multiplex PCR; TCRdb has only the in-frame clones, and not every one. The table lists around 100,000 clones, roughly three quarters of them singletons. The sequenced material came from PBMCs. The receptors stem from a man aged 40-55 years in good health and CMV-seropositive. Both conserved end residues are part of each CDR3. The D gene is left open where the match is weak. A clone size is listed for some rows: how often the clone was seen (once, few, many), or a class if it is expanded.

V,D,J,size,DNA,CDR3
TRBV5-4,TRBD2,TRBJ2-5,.,TGTGCCAGCAGCTTGGATCTAGCGGGGGAAGAGACCCAGTACTTC,CASSLDLAGEETQYF
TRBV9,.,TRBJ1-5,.,TGTGCCAGCAGCGAGGGGACTTCGGAACCCGGAGGGCAGCCCCAGCATTTT,CASSEGTSEPGGQPQHF
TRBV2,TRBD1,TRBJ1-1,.,TGTGCCAGCAGTGAACAAGCGACAGGGGTAACTGAAGCTTTCTTT,CASSEQATGVTEAFF
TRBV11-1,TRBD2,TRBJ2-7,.,TGTGCCACGGGTACTTTGGCGGGAGGGCCCTACGAGCAGTACTTC,CATGTLAGGPYEQYF
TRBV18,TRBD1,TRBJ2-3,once,TGTGCCAGCTCCCCAAAACAGGGGGCAGATACGCAGTATTTT,CASSPKQGADTQYF
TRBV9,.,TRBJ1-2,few,TGTGCCAGCAGCGTACGGTCGGGAGGCTATGGCTACACCTTC,CASSVRSGGYGYTF
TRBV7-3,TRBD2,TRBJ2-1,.,TGTGCCAGCAGCTCCCCGGGACTATACAATGAGCAGTTCTTC,CASSSPGLYNEQFF
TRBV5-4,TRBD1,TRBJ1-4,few,TGTGCCAGCAGCGACAGGGTTACCCTTGAAAAACTGTTTTTT,CASSDRVTLEKLFF
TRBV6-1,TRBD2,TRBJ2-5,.,TGTGCCAGCAGTGAAACCCTAGCGGGGGGAAAAGAGACCCAGTACTTC,CASSETLAGGKETQYF
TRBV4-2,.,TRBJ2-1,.,TGTGCCAGCAGCCAGGGGTTTCTCTCGGGGAATGAGCAGTTCTTC,CASSQGFLSGNEQFF
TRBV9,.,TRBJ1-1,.,TGTGCCAGCAGCGTAGACATGGGCAGTAGGAACACTGAAGCTTTCTTT,CASSVDMGSRNTEAFF
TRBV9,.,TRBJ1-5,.,TGTGCCAGCAGCCTAAGGGAGGGGAAGGATCAGCCCCAGCATTTT,CASSLREGKDQPQHF
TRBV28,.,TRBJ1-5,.,TGTGCCAGCAGTTTTGGAACAGTATCCCAGCCCCAGCATTTT,CASSFGTVSQPQHF
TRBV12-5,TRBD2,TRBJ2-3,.,TGTGCTAGTGGTTTGGGACTAGCGGGAGATACGCAGTATTTT,CASGLGLAGDTQYF
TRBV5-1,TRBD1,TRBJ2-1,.,TGCGCCAGCAGCTTGGACGGACAGGGGGTTTACAATGAGCAGTTCTTC,CASSLDGQGVYNEQFF
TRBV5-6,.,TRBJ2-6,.,TGTGCCAGCAGCCTGGGCGGGTTCTCTGGGGCCAACGTCCTGACTTTC,CASSLGGFSGANVLTF
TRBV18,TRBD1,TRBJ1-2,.,TGTGCCAGCTCACCAGCTCCGACAGGGGGAGAGGGCTACACCTTC,CASSPAPTGGEGYTF
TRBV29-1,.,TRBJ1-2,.,TGCAGCGTTGGGAACAGGGACTATGGCTACACCTTC,CSVGNRDYGYTF
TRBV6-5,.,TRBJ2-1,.,TGTGCCAGCAGTTACCTCACAGGGAACTCCTACAATGAGCAGTTCTTC,CASSYLTGNSYNEQFF
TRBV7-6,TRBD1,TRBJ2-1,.,TGTGCCAGCAGCCGGGACAGGAACAATGAGCAGTTCTTC,CASSRDRNNEQFF
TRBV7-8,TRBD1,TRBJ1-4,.,TGTGCCAGCAGCTTAGATAGCCAGGGGGCAAATGAAAAACTGTTTTTT,CASSLDSQGANEKLFF
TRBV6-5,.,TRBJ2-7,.,TGTGCCAGCAGACAAGGAGACGATGCCTACGAGCAGTACTTC,CASRQGDDAYEQYF
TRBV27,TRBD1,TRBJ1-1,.,TGTGCCAGCAGCCCGGGACAGGGTATGAACACTGAAGCTTTCTTT,CASSPGQGMNTEAFF
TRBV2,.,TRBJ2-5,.,TGTGCCAGCGTCGAGCGCCGCCAGGAGACCCAGTACTTC,CASVERRQETQYF
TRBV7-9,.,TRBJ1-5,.,TGTGCCAGCAGCTCACTACGGGGAGGAGGCCTCAATCAGCCCCAGCATTTT,CASSSLRGGGLNQPQHF
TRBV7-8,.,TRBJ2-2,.,TGTGCCAGCAGCTTAGCGCTGACTAGTTCGAACACCGGGGAGCTGTTTTTT,CASSLALTSSNTGELFF
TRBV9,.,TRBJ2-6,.,TGTGCCAGCAGCCTACTTGGGCGCCCAGGGGCCAACGTCCTGACTTTC,CASSLLGRPGANVLTF
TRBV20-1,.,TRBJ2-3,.,TGCACCGGGTCAGGCACAGATACGCAGTATTTT,CTGSGTDTQYF
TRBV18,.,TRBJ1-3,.,TGTGCCAGCTCACCGGGGCTCCCCGGAAACACCATATATTTT,CASSPGLPGNTIYF
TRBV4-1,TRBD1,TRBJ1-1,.,TGCGCCAGCAGCCCGGACAGGCAAAGAGCTTTCTTT,CASSPDRQRAFF
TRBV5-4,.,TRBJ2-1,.,TGTGCCAGCAGCTTTATTAGCGATGAGCAGTTCTTC,CASSFISDEQFF
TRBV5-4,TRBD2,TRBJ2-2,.,TGTGCCAGCAGCTTGGCGGCTAGCGGTAACGGGGAGCTGTTTTTT,CASSLAASGNGELFF
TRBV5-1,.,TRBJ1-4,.,TGCGCCAGCAGCTTCGGGGTTTCGGGGGGAGAGGATGAAAAACTGTTTTTT,CASSFGVSGGEDEKLFF
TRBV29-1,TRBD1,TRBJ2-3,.,TGCAGCACCAGGACAGGGGGCACAGATACGCAGTATTTT,CSTRTGGTDTQYF
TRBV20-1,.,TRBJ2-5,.,TGCAGTGCCTCTCTAGAGACCCAGTACTTC,CSASLETQYF
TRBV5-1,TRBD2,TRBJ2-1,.,TGCGCCAGCAGCGCAGCCCTGGGACTAGCCACCTCCTACAATGAGCAGTTCTTC,CASSAALGLATSYNEQFF
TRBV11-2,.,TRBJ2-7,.,TGTGCCAGCAGCTTATTTCCATTAACTAGATCCTACGAGCAGTACTTC,CASSLFPLTRSYEQYF
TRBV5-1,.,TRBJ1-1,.,TGCGCCAGCAGCTTCGGGGGAAGGAAGGACACTGAAGCTTTCTTT,CASSFGGRKDTEAFF
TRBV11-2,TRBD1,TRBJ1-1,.,TGTGCCAGCAGCTTAGCCGGACAGGGTATGAACACTGAAGCTTTCTTT,CASSLAGQGMNTEAFF
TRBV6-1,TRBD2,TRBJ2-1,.,TGTGCCAGCAGTGAACTTCGCGGGAGCCACTACAATGAGCAGTTCTTC,CASSELRGSHYNEQFF
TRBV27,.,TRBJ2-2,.,TGTGCCAGCAGGGGGAGGACCGGGGAGCTGTTTTTT,CASRGRTGELFF
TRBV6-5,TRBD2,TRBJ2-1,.,TGTGCCAGCAGTTACGTAGCGGGAGCCTATGAGCAGTTCTTC,CASSYVAGAYEQFF
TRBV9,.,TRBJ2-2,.,TGTGCCAGCAGCCTTACGGGGACCGGGGAGCTGTTTTTT,CASSLTGTGELFF
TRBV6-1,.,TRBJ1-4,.,TGTGCCAGCAGTGTTGACAGACCGGCAACTAATGAAAAACTGTTTTTT,CASSVDRPATNEKLFF
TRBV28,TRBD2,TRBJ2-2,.,TGTGCCAGCAGTTCTCCGGGGCTAGCGGAAACCACCGGGGAGCTGTTTTTT,CASSSPGLAETTGELFF
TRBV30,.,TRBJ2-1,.,TGTGCCTGGAGTGTACGGAGTTCCCTCTACAATGAGCAGTTCTTC,CAWSVRSSLYNEQFF
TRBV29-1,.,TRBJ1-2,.,TGCAGCGTTAAAGAGGGAGGGGGTGGCTACACCTTC,CSVKEGGGGYTF
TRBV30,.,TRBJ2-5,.,TGTGCCTGGAGTGCCCTGGGGCGCGGAGAGACCCAGTACTTC,CAWSALGRGETQYF